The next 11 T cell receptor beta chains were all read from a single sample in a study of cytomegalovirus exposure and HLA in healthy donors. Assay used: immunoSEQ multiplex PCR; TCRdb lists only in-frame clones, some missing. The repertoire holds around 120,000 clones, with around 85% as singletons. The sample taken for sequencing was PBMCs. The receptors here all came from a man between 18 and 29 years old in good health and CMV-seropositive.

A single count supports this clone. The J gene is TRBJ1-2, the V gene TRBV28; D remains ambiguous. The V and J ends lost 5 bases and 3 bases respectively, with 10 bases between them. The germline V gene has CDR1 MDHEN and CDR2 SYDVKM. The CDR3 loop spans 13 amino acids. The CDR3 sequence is CASSLFSDYGYTF. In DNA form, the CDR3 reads TGTGCCAGCAGTCTATTTTCGGACTATGGCTACACCTTC.

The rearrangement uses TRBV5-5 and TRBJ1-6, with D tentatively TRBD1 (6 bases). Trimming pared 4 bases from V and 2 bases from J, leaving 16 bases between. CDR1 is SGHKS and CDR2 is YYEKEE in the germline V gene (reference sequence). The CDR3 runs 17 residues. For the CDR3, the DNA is TGTGCCAGCAGCCCCGCCGGGGGGCAAACCTATAATTCACCCCTCCACTTT. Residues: CASSPAGGQTYNSPLHF.

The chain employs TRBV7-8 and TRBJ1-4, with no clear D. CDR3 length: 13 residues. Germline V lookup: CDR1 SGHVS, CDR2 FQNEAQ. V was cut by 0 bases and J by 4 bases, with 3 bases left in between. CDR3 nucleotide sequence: TGTGCCAGCAGCTTAGCCCGTAATGAAAAACTGTTTTTT. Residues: CASSLARNEKLFF.

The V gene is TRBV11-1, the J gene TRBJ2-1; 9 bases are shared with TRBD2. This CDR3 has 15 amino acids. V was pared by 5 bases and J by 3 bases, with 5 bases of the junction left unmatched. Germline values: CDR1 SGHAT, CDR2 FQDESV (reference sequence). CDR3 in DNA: TGTGCCAGCAGCCCGGGACTAGCTTACTACAATGAGCAGTTCTTC. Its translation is CASSPGLAYYNEQFF. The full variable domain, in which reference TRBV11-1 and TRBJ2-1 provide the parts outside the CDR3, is EAEVAQSPRYKITEKSQAVAFWCDPISGHATLYWYRQILGQGPELLVQFQDESVVDDSQLPKDRFSAERLKGVDSTLKIQPAELGDSAMYLCASSPGLAYYNEQFFGPGTRLTVL.

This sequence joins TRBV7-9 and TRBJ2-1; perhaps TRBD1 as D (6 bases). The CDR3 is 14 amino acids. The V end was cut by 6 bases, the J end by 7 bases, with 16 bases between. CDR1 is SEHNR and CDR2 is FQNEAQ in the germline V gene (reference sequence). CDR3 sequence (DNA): TGTGCCAGCAGTCCAGTCGGGACATTTAATGAGCAGTTCTTC. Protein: CASSPVGTFNEQFF.

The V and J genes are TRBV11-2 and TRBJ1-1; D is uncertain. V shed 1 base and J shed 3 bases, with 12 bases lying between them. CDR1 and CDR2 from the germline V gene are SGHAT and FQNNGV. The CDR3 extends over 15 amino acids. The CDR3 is CASSLVRGGYTEAFF. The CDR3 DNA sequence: TGTGCCAGCAGCTTAGTTCGTGGAGGCTACACTGAAGCTTTCTTT.

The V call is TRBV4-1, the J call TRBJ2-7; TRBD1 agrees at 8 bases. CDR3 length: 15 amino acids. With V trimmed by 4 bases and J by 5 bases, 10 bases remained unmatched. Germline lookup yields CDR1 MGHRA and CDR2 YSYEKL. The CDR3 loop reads CASSLRDRSGHEQYF. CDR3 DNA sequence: TGCGCCAGCAGCCTCAGGGACAGGTCTGGGCACGAGCAGTACTTC.

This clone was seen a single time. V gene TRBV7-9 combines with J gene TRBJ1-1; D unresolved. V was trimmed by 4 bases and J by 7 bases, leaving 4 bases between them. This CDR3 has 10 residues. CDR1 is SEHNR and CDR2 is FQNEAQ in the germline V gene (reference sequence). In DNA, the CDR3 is TGTGCCAGCAGCTCCCTTGAAGCTTTCTTT. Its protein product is CASSSLEAFF.

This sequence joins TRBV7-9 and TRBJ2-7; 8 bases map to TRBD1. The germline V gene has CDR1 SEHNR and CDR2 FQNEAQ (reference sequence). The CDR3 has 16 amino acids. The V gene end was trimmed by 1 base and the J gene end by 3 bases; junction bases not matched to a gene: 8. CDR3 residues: CASSLESLDRDYEQYF. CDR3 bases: TGTGCCAGCAGCTTAGAAAGCTTGGACAGGGACTACGAGCAGTACTTC.

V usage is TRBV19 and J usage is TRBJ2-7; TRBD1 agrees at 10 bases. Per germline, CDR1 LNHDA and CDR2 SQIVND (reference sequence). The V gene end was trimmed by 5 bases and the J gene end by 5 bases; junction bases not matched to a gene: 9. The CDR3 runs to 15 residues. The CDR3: CASSSTGGRLNEQYF. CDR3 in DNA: TGTGCCAGTAGTTCGACAGGGGGCCGCCTAAACGAGCAGTACTTC.

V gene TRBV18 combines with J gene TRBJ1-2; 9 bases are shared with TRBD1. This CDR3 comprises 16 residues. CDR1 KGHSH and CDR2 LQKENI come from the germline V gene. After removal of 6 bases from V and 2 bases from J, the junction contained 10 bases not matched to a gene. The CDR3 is CASSPTPGTGNYGYTF. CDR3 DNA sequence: TGTGCCAGCTCGCCAACCCCTGGGACAGGGAACTATGGCTACACCTTC.